This T cell receptor beta chain was recovered during a study of beta chain features in type 1 diabetes. General study results and limits: Across patients, naive, central memory and Treg TCRB repertoires exhibited apparently greater similarity than was observed across healthy donors. More deletions and fewer insertions at VDJ junctions were seen in type 1 diabetes patients.

CD4+ naive, central memory, regulatory and stem cell-like memory subsets were isolated by sorting on CD45RO/CCR7/CD25/CD127/CD95/CD27. cDNA synthesis used the whole RNA isolate, giving expressed TCRB sequences. Sequencing used immunoSEQ multiplex PCR; TCRdb keeps in-frame clones, though not all of them. In the table there are 35,000 or so clones, 64% of which are singletons. The CDR3 covers 16 residues. The J segment lost 4 bases and the V segment lost 5 bases, leaving 9 bases of the junction unmatched. Germline V gene sequence: CDR1 MDHEN, CDR2 SYDVKM. Concerning this clone itself: Its target is unknown.

The V and J genes are TRBV28 and TRBJ2-2, with 8 bases fitting TRBD2. The source of this sequence is a woman in her 30s in good health. Sequencing used Tregs from blood. The CDR3 region has the DNA TGTGCCAGCAGTCCGCCGGGACTAGGTCCCACCGGGGAGCTGTTTTTT. As protein: CASSPPGLGPTGELFF.